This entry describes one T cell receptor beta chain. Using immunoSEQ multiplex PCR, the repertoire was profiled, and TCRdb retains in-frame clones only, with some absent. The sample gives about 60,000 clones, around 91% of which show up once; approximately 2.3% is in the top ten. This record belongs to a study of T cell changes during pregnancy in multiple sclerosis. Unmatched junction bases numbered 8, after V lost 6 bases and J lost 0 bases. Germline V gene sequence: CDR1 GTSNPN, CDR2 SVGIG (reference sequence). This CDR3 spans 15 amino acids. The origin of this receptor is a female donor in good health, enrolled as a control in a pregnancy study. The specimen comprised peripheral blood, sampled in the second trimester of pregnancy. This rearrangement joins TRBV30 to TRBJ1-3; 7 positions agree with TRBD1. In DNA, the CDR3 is TGTGCCTGCTCCAGGGGGTCCCTCTCTGGAAACACCATATATTTT. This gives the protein CACSRGSLSGNTIYF.